This T cell receptor (beta chain) appears in the sequencing data of a study of T cells in Graves' hyperthyroidism and ophthalmopathy. From germline, CDR1 is MDHEN and CDR2 SYDVKM. V was pared by 7 bases and J by 3 bases, with 10 bases between. The CDR3 length is 12 residues. This clonotype was recorded many times. Its target is unknown. Amplification of TCR beta CDR3 regions used RNA as the template. Initially, a first-round RT-PCR of the TCR CDR3 employed the HTBI primer set. TCRdb reanalysed the multiplex PCR reads using MiXCR and keeps one entry per CDR3 protein. The sample shows 550,000 to 600,000 distinct CDR3 sequences, over 15% of them seen only once. Notes on the study in general: A model of 13 V-J pairs discriminated ophthalmopathy from stable hyperthyroidism.

The rearrangement uses TRBV28 and TRBJ2-7, with D uncertain. The receptor was isolated from a young woman with Graves' hyperthyroidism. Source material: blood. CDR3 residues: CASTLGDYEQYF. The CDR3 DNA reads as TGTGCCAGCACCCTGGGCGACTACGAGCAGTACTTC. The full variable domain, rest sourced from reference TRBV28 and TRBJ2-7, is DVKVTQSSRYLVKRTGEKVFLECVQDMDHENMFWYRQDPGLGLRLIYFSYDVKMKEKGDIPEGYSVSREKKERFSLILESASTNQTSMYLCASTLGDYEQYFGPGTRLTVT.